This entry is about one TCR beta chain. This clonotype was counted a few times. Its antigen specificity is not known. One base away there is no much larger clone; base qualities are not given. The protocol used for the library was PCR. The sequencing machine was an Illumina HiSeq 2500. To normalize quantification of the TCRbeta repertoire, the TCR libraries were built with molecular barcoding that relied on unique molecular identifiers. The public sequencing data were trimmed at Q25 with fastp and processed into clonotypes with MiXCR by TCRdb, which kept only in-frame beta chains. Rows with one shared CDR3 protein collapse into an entry with the most common genes and DNA. Counted in this sample were hundreds of thousands of distinct CDR3 sequences; roughly 15% of them appeared once. The ten top clones hold approximately 1% of the sample. The sample belongs to a study of T-cell reconstitution after alpha-beta-depleted transplantation in children (dated by TCRdb to 2016 to 2018). For context, the study as a whole: T-cell immune reconstitution after TCRalphabeta/CD19-depleted allogeneic hematopoietic cell transplantation in children was quantitatively tracked in the study by means of TCR repertoire profiling.

This specimen consisted of PBMCs from the stem cell graft donor, obtained from the stem cell graft. This TCR derives from a human donor who donated a stem cell graft to a child with acute myeloid leukemia.

The CDR3 region: CASSPNPLSTYEQYF. The DNA reads as follows: TGTGCCAGCAGCCCTAACCCCCTTTCTACCTACGAGCAGTACTTC. The sequence is built from TRBV7-2 and TRBJ2-7, with an unclear D gene assignment. Its CDR3 holds 15 amino acids, cysteine through phenylalanine. Only the CDR3 portion is preserved as DNA: 45 bases, with reading frame beginning at the first base. Trimming removed 5 bases from V and 2 bases from J, leaving 16 bases between the germline ends. CDR1 and CDR2, looked up from the germline V gene, are SGHTA and FQGNSA.